These 7 T cell receptor beta chains share one sample of origin, sequenced in a study. One entry per CDR3 protein results from TCRdb running MiXCR on the 5' RACE reads. The data show 35,000 to 50,000 distinct CDR3 sequences, with 30% seen just once and about 3.8% held by the top ten. The sequenced material came from tumor-infiltrating memory CD4+ T cells sorted from the breast tumor. As to subset: memory CD4+ T cells, CD4+CD45RO+CD25-. All receptors derive from a female donor with breast cancer.

This clonotype was counted between two and nine times. J is TRBJ2-3 and V is TRBV9; D perhaps matches TRBD2 (5 bases). CDR3 size: 16 residues. Germline values: CDR1 SGDLS, CDR2 YYNGEE. Between the trimmed V and J ends, which lost 4 bases and 0 bases, there was a span of 15 bases. CDR3 in amino acids: CASSPGLASSTDTQYF. The CDR3 DNA sequence: TGTGCCAGCAGCCCCGGTCTAGCCTCTAGCACAGATACGCAGTATTTT.

This clonotype was seen a few times. The CDR3 sequence is CASSHPGGNEQFF. CDR3 in DNA: TGTGCCAGCAGCCACCCCGGGGGCAATGAGCAGTTCTTC. The chain has TRBV7-9 and TRBJ2-1; TRBD2 is a possible D gene (6 bases). There are 13 residues in the CDR3. CDR1 SEHNR and CDR2 FQNEAQ come from the germline V gene (reference sequence). The germline V and J ends were trimmed by 5 bases and 6 bases, with 11 bases remaining between them.

To note about this clonotype: Since a much larger clone is just one base distant, this may be a read error. The chain carries TRBV12-3 or TRBV12-4 and TRBJ1-2, with unresolved D. There are 15 residues in the CDR3. The CDR3 reads CTSSLNPLSLYGYTF. The CDR3 nucleotides are TGTACCAGCAGCCTCAACCCTCTTTCGCTGTATGGCTACACCTTC.

This clonotype was observed a handful of times. J is TRBJ1-5 and V is TRBV6-2 or TRBV6-3, with D hard to call. The CDR3 has 12 amino acids. Germline-derived CDR1 and CDR2 are MNHEY and SVGEGT. Deletions cut 4 bases from V and 11 bases from J, with 12 bases between. The CDR3 region is CASSSGAPSQHF. CDR3 nucleotide sequence: TGTGCCAGCAGTTCCGGCGCCCCTTCCCAGCATTTT.

On this clonotype itself: One end of the junction is discordant with germline, which a read error may explain. The gene calls are TRBV7-7 and TRBJ2-1; 10 nucleotides match TRBD2. The germline gives CDR1 SSHAT, CDR2 FNYEAQ (reference sequence). This CDR3 has 15 residues. The CDR3 region has the DNA TGTGCTAGCAACTTAGCTAGCGGGGGTATCGATGAGCAGTTCTTC. Translated, it gives CASNLASGGIDEQFF. The whole variable domain, remainder taken from reference TRBV7-7 and TRBJ2-1, is GAGVSQSPRYKVTKRGQDVTLRCDPISSHATLYWYQQALGQGPEFLTYFNYEAQPDKSGLPSDRFSAERPEGSISTLTIQRTEQRDSAMYRCASNLASGGIDEQFFGPGTRLTVL.

Only a few counts were recorded for this clonotype. V is TRBV4-2 and J is TRBJ2-1; TRBD2 matches at 9 bases. Trimming at V came to 1 base and at J to 3 bases, leaving 4 bases not matched to a gene. Germline V CDR1 and CDR2: LGHNA, YNFKEQ. The CDR3 runs 16 residues. The CDR3 is CASSQVLAGSYNEQFF. CDR3 DNA: TGTGCCAGCAGCCAAGTCCTAGCGGGGAGCTACAATGAGCAGTTCTTC.

The rearrangement links TRBV10-3 to TRBJ2-5; 7 nucleotides match TRBD2. The germline V gene has CDR1 ENHRY and CDR2 SYGVKD. This CDR3 region has 15 residues. The V gene end was trimmed by 2 bases and the J gene end by 1 base; junction bases not matched to a gene: 4. The CDR3 loop is CAISEELATQETQYF. DNA for the CDR3: TGTGCCATCAGTGAGGAACTAGCGACCCAAGAGACCCAGTACTTC.